The 6 T cell receptor beta chains below all came from one sample that was sequenced in a study of cytomegalovirus exposure and HLA in healthy donors. Primers: 60 Vbeta forward and 13 Jbeta reverse. The repertoire was sequenced with immunoSEQ multiplex PCR; TCRdb's copy has only in-frame clones and lacks some. This table has under 200,000 clones, about 70% appearing once. Source material: PBMCs. The receptor source for this set is a woman aged 40 to 55 in good health and CMV-seropositive.

The gene calls are TRBV6-6 and TRBJ1-2; 7 positions agree with TRBD1. The V gene's germline CDR1 is MNHNY and CDR2 SVGAGI (reference sequence). The CDR3 has 14 amino acids. The V segment lost 5 bases and the J segment 7 bases; nucleotides outside the gene matches: 10. CDR3 in amino acids: CASSLDRVRSGYTF. As DNA, the CDR3 is TGTGCCAGCAGTCTAGACAGGGTTCGAAGTGGCTACACCTTC.

V is TRBV6-6 and J is TRBJ2-7; possible D gene TRBD1, 6 bases. Germline CDR1 reads MNHNY; CDR2 reads SVGAGI (reference sequence). The CDR3 loop spans 12 amino acids. V was shortened by 11 bases and J by 2 bases, with 13 bases between the two germline ends. CDR3 nucleotide sequence: TGTGCCGCAGGACAGCAAGCCTACGAGCAGTACTTC. Translating it yields CAAGQQAYEQYF.

The CDR3 DNA follows: TGTGCCAGCAGTCGGGACAGTAATAGGGAAGCTTTCTTT. It encodes CASSRDSNREAFF. The chain couples TRBV28 to TRBJ1-1, with 7 bases that match TRBD1. The V segment lost 5 bases and the J segment 8 bases; nucleotides outside the gene matches: 8. The CDR3 runs to 13 residues. Germline-derived CDR1 and CDR2 are MDHEN and SYDVKM.

The chain links TRBV6-1 to TRBJ2-5; 7 bases agree with TRBD1. Germline V gene data show CDR1 as MNHNS and CDR2 as SASEGT. V shed 7 bases, J shed 5 bases, and the junction held 10 bases outside the gene matches. The CDR3 is made up of 14 amino acids. CDR3 region: CASMAFGQEETQYF. In nucleotides, the CDR3 is TGTGCCAGCATGGCTTTTGGACAGGAGGAGACCCAGTACTTC.

The sample holds a few counts of this clone. The CDR3 nucleotides read TGTGCCAGCTCACCTCTCTCGGGGGACGGCTACACCTTC. This encodes CASSPLSGDGYTF. V gene TRBV18 combines with J gene TRBJ1-2; D is possibly TRBD1 (5 bases). The germline V gene has CDR1 KGHSH and CDR2 LQKENI. This CDR3 has 13 residues. The V end was cut by 3 bases, the J end by 8 bases, with 13 bases between.

This chain links TRBV7-9 with TRBJ1-2, with TRBD1 matching 9 bases. V dropped 5 bases and J dropped 3; count of bases not matched to a gene: 7. Per the germline V gene, CDR1 is SEHNR and CDR2 is FQNEAQ (reference sequence). The CDR3 consists of 15 residues. The CDR3 DNA is TGTGCCAGCAGCCGGGACAGGGTGACCCACTATGGCTACACCTTC. As protein: CASSRDRVTHYGYTF.